A single sample gave rise to the 10 T cell receptor beta chains below, sequenced in a study of T cell responses to AZD1222 COVID-19 vaccine. Sequenced by immunoSEQ multiplex PCR; TCRdb stores in-frame clones only, minus some. The sample holds 150,000 to 200,000 clones, about 93% seen once. The sample here was peripheral blood, taken 28 days after the second dose of the MenACWY control vaccine. All receptors come from an adult who received the MenACWY meningococcal vaccine as a control.

The chain has TRBV2 and TRBJ1-2; 9 nucleotides agree with TRBD1. The germline gives CDR1 SNHLY, CDR2 FYNNEI. The CDR3 is 13 amino acids. Trimming removed 5 bases from V and 6 bases from J; junction bases left unmatched: 4. The chain's CDR3 is CASSSGTGNGYTF. The CDR3 nucleotides read TGTGCCAGCAGTTCCGGGACAGGGAATGGCTACACCTTC.

This chain connects TRBV3-1 (or the pseudogene TRBV3-2) to TRBJ2-1; no reliable D call. Trimming took 3 bases from V and 8 from J, leaving 11 bases between them. The CDR3 totals 13 residues. Germline CDR1 reads LGHDT; CDR2 reads YNNKEL (reference sequence). CDR3 protein: CASSQGIRDEQFF. The CDR3, as DNA: TGTGCCAGCAGCCAGGGTATTCGGGATGAGCAGTTCTTC.

The chain recombines TRBV3-1 (or the pseudogene TRBV3-2) with TRBJ2-2; D uncertain. The CDR3 runs to 17 residues. In germline, CDR1 is LGHDT, CDR2 YNNKEL (reference sequence). Trimming stripped 3 bases from V and 0 bases from J, with 14 bases between. CDR3 bases: TGTGCCAGCAGCCACCTCCCGACCCTAACGAACACCGGGGAGCTGTTTTTT. Translation: CASSHLPTLTNTGELFF.

The chain carries TRBV2 and TRBJ1-2; D is possibly TRBD1 (6 bases). Germline loops: CDR1 SNHLY, CDR2 FYNNEI. The CDR3 length is 12 residues. The V end was cut by 4 bases, the J end by 6 bases, with 9 bases between. In nucleotides, the CDR3 is TGTGCCAGCAGTGTACAGGGCCATGGCTACACCTTC. This translates into CASSVQGHGYTF.

V and J are TRBV19 and TRBJ2-2, with 7 bases lining up with TRBD1. The germline V gene has CDR1 LNHDA and CDR2 SQIVND (reference sequence). This CDR3 is 18 amino acids long. The trim removed 3 bases at V and 7 bases at J, leaving 17 bases unmatched. CDR3 DNA: TGTGCCAGTAGTATCCCTGGACAGGCTCTTTTAGGTTTCGGGGAGCTGTTTTTT. Protein product: CASSIPGQALLGFGELFF.

The CDR3 DNA is TGTGCCAGCAGACTAACTAGCGGGTACGCCAATGAGCAGTTCTTC. Protein sequence: CASRLTSGYANEQFF. This chain connects TRBV11-2 to TRBJ2-1; TRBD2 matches 9 bases. Trimming removed 6 bases from V and 6 bases from J; junction bases left unmatched: 9. There are 15 residues in the CDR3. Germline-derived CDR1 and CDR2 are SGHAT and FQNNGV.

Details on this clone: The sample contains more than one DNA sequence encoding this CDR3. The genes are TRBV11-2 and TRBJ2-7, with a tentative D call TRBD1 (6 bases). This CDR3 region has 13 residues. V lost 5 bases and J lost 3, with 11 bases in between. In germline, CDR1 is SGHAT, CDR2 FQNNGV. CDR3 residues: CASSRQGGYEQYF. CDR3 coding DNA: TGTGCCAGCAGCCGGCAAGGGGGCTACGAGCAGTACTTC.

This sequence joins TRBV4-1 and TRBJ1-5; 9 bases line up with TRBD1. CDR3 size: 18 residues. J lost 4 bases, V lost 0 bases, and 10 bases had no gene match. The germline V gene has CDR1 MGHRA and CDR2 YSYEKL. The CDR3 bases are TGCGCCAGCAGCCAAGAACCCTGGTTGGGACAGGGTAATCAGCCCCAGCATTTT. This codes for CASSQEPWLGQGNQPQHF.

V gene TRBV30 combines with J gene TRBJ1-6; the D is unclear. Per the germline V gene, CDR1 is GTSNPN and CDR2 is SVGIG (reference sequence). Trimming pared 5 bases from V and 7 bases from J, leaving 12 bases between. The CDR3 length is 13 residues. The CDR3 DNA is TGTGCCTGGCGGAAGGTCTCCAATTCACCCCTCCACTTT. Residues: CAWRKVSNSPLHF.

The rearrangement uses TRBV4-1 and TRBJ1-2; D is undetermined. Trimming pared 2 bases from V and 5 bases from J, leaving 12 bases between. Germline V gene sequence: CDR1 MGHRA, CDR2 YSYEKL. CDR3 length equals 14 residues. The CDR3 coding sequence is TGCGCCAGCAGCCAATTTGAACGGGGATATGGCTACACCTTC. Translated, it gives CASSQFERGYGYTF.